The 30 T cell receptor beta chains presented below share a single source sample, sequenced in a study of vaccination and CD4 T cells after COVID-19. The Oncomine TCR Beta short-read assay sequenced DNA from cultured CD4+ T cells. TCRdb itself ran the PCR reads through MiXCR, one entry per CDR3 protein. The sample consists of 15,000 or so distinct CDR3 sequences, roughly two fifths of them appearing once. Their specific antigens are unknown. Treatment: roughly 11-day PBMC culture with coronavirus spike peptide pools or control peptides (ViraFEST assay). Material for sequencing was cultured CD4+ T cells from blood. All receptors derive from a human donor with COVID-19.

The chain is built from TRBV5-4 and TRBJ1-2; 7 bases align to TRBD1. J gave up 5 bases and V 4 bases, and 11 bases lay outside the gene matches. The germline gives CDR1 SGHNT, CDR2 YYREEE (reference sequence). CDR3 size: 15 residues. In DNA form, the CDR3 reads TGTGCCAGCAGCAGGGGACAGAGAGAAACTTATGGCTACACCTTC. Translating it yields CASSRGQRETYGYTF.

Worth noting for this clonotype: One end of the junction is discordant with germline, which a read error may explain. The genes are TRBV7-9 and TRBJ2-7; D may be TRBD2 (6 bases). CDR1 is SEHNR and CDR2 is FQNEAQ in the germline V gene (reference sequence). The CDR3 is made up of 13 amino acids. CDR3 residues: CASSQEWGGEQYF. CDR3 DNA sequence: TGCGCCAGCAGCCAAGAATGGGGAGGCGAGCAGTACTTC.

In this sample, this clonotype turned up once. The chain is built from TRBV18 and TRBJ2-6; 7 positions agree with TRBD2. The germline V gene encodes CDR1 KGHSH and CDR2 LQKENI. V was pared by 2 bases and J by 2 bases, with 0 bases of the junction left unmatched. CDR3 size: 15 residues. Written as DNA, the CDR3 is TGTGCCAGCTCACCAGGGGGGGCTGGGGCCAACGTCCTGACTTTC. This translates into CASSPGGAGANVLTF.

The V call is TRBV11-3, the J call TRBJ2-5; 9 bases match TRBD2. V trimming: 3 bases; J trimming: 5 bases; junction bases outside the gene matches: 7. The CDR3 spans 15 residues. CDR1 SGHNT and CDR2 YENEEA come from the germline V gene. CDR3 loop: CASSFLAGIVETQYF. CDR3 nucleotide sequence: TGTGCCAGCAGCTTCCTAGCGGGGATCGTCGAGACCCAGTACTTC. The full variable domain, rest sourced from reference TRBV11-3 and TRBJ2-5, is EAGVVQSPRYKIIEKKQPVAFWCNPISGHNTLYWYLQNLGQGPELLIRYENEEAVDDSQLPKDRFSAERLKGVDSTLKIQPAELGDSAVYLCASSFLAGIVETQYFGPGTRLLVL.

This rearrangement joins TRBV11-2 to TRBJ2-7; possible D gene TRBD1, 5 bases. V lost 0 bases and J lost 5, with 14 bases in between. The germline V gene encodes CDR1 SGHAT and CDR2 FQNNGV. This CDR3 comprises 15 residues. The chain's CDR3 is CASSLDPVGRDEQYF. In nucleotides, the CDR3 is TGTGCCAGCAGCTTAGACCCTGTAGGCAGGGACGAGCAGTACTTC.

This clonotype was detected a few times. The chain links TRBV6-5 to TRBJ1-1; D is unclear. The CDR3 sequence is 12 residues long. V lost 4 bases, J lost 4 bases, and 7 bases lay in between. Germline V gene data show CDR1 as MNHEY and CDR2 as SVGAGI. The CDR3 DNA sequence: TGTGCCAGCAGTTCTACCCGCACTGAAGCTTTCTTT. Translated: CASSSTRTEAFF.

This clonotype was picked up a small number of times. The V call is TRBV6-5, the J call TRBJ2-7; 9 bases align to TRBD1. The CDR3 length is 15 residues. With V trimmed by 2 bases and J by 6 bases, 8 bases remained unmatched. In germline, CDR1 is MNHEY, CDR2 SVGAGI. The CDR3 reads CASSYEGQGLSEQYF. Here the CDR3 DNA reads TGTGCCAGCAGTTACGAGGGACAGGGACTCTCCGAGCAGTACTTC.

This clonotype appeared a few times. V usage is TRBV20-1 and J usage is TRBJ2-5; D remains unclear. Looked up from germline, CDR1 is DFQATT and CDR2 is SNEGSKA (reference sequence). The CDR3 has 14 amino acids. Trimming removed 3 bases from V and 4 bases from J, with 15 bases in between. The CDR3 DNA reads as TGCAGTGCTAGTCCCCCCACAGTTTTAGAGACCCAGTACTTC. Translating it yields CSASPPTVLETQYF.

This clonotype has more than one count but fewer than ten. The chain couples TRBV7-2 to TRBJ1-2; perhaps TRBD1 as D (6 bases). The ends were cut back, 5 bases at V and 7 bases at J, with 17 bases in the middle. This CDR3 contains 14 residues. Germline V gene sequence: CDR1 SGHTA, CDR2 FQGNSA. The CDR3 DNA reads TGTGCCAGCAGCCTAAGGCCGGGGGCCGGTGGCTACACCTTC. It translates to CASSLRPGAGGYTF.

The rearrangement joins TRBV28 to TRBJ2-2; D assignment may be TRBD1 or TRBD2 (6 bases each). Trimming pared 3 bases from V and 4 bases from J, leaving 12 bases between. This CDR3 has 15 amino acids. The germline gives CDR1 MDHEN, CDR2 SYDVKM. In nucleotides, the CDR3 is TGTGCCAGCAGTTTTCTCAGGGGAGGCACCGGGGAGCTGTTTTTT. Translated, it gives CASSFLRGGTGELFF. The complete variable domain, with remaining parts taken from reference TRBV28 and TRBJ2-2, reads DVKVTQSSRYLVKRTGEKVFLECVQDMDHENMFWYRQDPGLGLRLIYFSYDVKMKEKGDIPEGYSVSREKKERFSLILESASTNQTSMYLCASSFLRGGTGELFFGEGSRLTVL.

This clonotype was detected a few times. The V and J genes are TRBV6-5 and TRBJ2-5; D gene uncertain. CDR3 length: 14 amino acids. V lost 4 bases and J lost 2, with 11 bases in between. Germline values: CDR1 MNHEY, CDR2 SVGAGI. The CDR3 sequence is CASSFFSSQETQYF. Here the CDR3 DNA reads TGTGCCAGCAGTTTCTTCTCCTCACAAGAGACCCAGTACTTC.

J is TRBJ1-2 and V is TRBV18; D gene uncertain. The CDR3 has 13 amino acids. CDR1 and CDR2 from the germline V gene are KGHSH and LQKENI. Trimming removed 6 bases from V and 2 bases from J, with 10 bases in between. CDR3 bases: TGTGCCAGCTCGGAGGCACCCAACTATGGCTACACCTTC. It yields the protein CASSEAPNYGYTF.

This clonotype is medium-sized. The rearrangement uses TRBV5-1 and TRBJ1-1; 11 nucleotides agree with TRBD1. V trimming: 0 bases; J trimming: 5 bases; junction bases outside the gene matches: 3. The V gene's germline CDR1 is SGHRS and CDR2 YFSETQ. The CDR3 covers 15 residues. CDR3 DNA: TGCGCCAGCAGCTTGGGGACAGGGGGCATGACTGAAGCTTTCTTT. Protein product: CASSLGTGGMTEAFF.

CDR3 sequence reads: CASWPQNAYNEQFF. The CDR3 region has the DNA TGTGCTAGCTGGCCGCAAAACGCCTACAATGAGCAGTTCTTC. The rearrangement joins TRBV12-5 to TRBJ2-1, with unresolved D. Germline lookup yields CDR1 LGHNT and CDR2 FRNRAP. The CDR3 totals 14 residues. The V end was cut by 9 bases, the J end by 2 bases, with 14 bases between.

This chain joins TRBV6-1 and TRBJ1-2, with D possibly TRBD1 on 5 matching bases. The CDR3 sequence is 13 residues long. The ends were cut back, 9 bases at V and 8 bases at J, with 19 bases in the middle. Germline-derived CDR1 and CDR2 are MNHNS and SASEGT. The CDR3 DNA sequence: TGTGCCAGTTTAATCACACCAGGGCGAGGCTACACCTTC. Translating gives CASLITPGRGYTF.

The chain has TRBV7-2 and TRBJ1-5; the match to TRBD1 covers 9 bases. Looked up from germline, CDR1 is SGHTA and CDR2 is FQGNSA. V dropped 1 base and J dropped 5; count of bases not matched to a gene: 3. There are 15 residues in the CDR3. CDR3 in amino acids: CASSLDRGQDQPQHF. CDR3 bases: TGTGCCAGCAGCTTAGACAGGGGGCAGGATCAGCCCCAGCATTTT.

The rearrangement uses TRBV20-1 and TRBJ1-5, with D possibly being TRBD1 (6 bases). Trimming took 4 bases from V and 4 from J, leaving 11 bases between them. The CDR3 length is 13 residues. Germline-derived CDR1 and CDR2 are DFQATT and SNEGSKA (reference sequence). This chain's CDR3 is CSAIGQSNQPQHF. The CDR3 region has the DNA TGCAGTGCTATCGGACAGTCAAATCAGCCCCAGCATTTT.

V usage is TRBV20-1 and J usage is TRBJ1-6, with D maybe TRBD1 (6 bases). The CDR3 spans 15 residues. Per the germline V gene, CDR1 is DFQATT and CDR2 is SNEGSKA (reference sequence). V was cut by 4 bases and J by 1 base, with 11 bases left in between. The CDR3 loop reads CSATQGTSYNSPLHF. DNA of the CDR3: TGCAGTGCTACCCAGGGGACGTCCTATAATTCACCCCTCCACTTT.

In this sample, this clonotype turned up a few times. The rearrangement uses TRBV7-6 and TRBJ2-5; D unclear. The CDR3 has 11 residues. V lost 5 bases to trimming and J lost 2 bases, with 3 bases between them. CDR1 and CDR2 from the germline V gene are SGHVS and FNYEAQ. This CDR3 reads CASSAQETQYF. The CDR3 nucleotides are TGTGCCAGCAGCGCACAAGAGACCCAGTACTTC.

The chain is built from TRBV5-1 and TRBJ2-7, with a possible D match to TRBD1 (5 bases). Looked up from germline, CDR1 is SGHRS and CDR2 is YFSETQ. CDR3 size: 13 residues. Trimming removed 5 bases at V and 2 bases at J, with 11 bases between. Here the CDR3 reads CASSTDNPYEQYF. In nucleotides, the CDR3 is TGCGCCAGCAGTACGGACAACCCCTACGAGCAGTACTTC.

This clonotype has just a few counts. The chain uses TRBV6-5 and TRBJ1-2; D perhaps matches TRBD1 (5 bases). V lost 0 bases and J 1 base, leaving 9 bases between the germline ends. The germline gives CDR1 MNHEY, CDR2 SVGAGI. The CDR3 contains 15 residues. The CDR3 region has the DNA TGTGCCAGCAGTTACTCGGGGGGTAGTAACTATGGCTACACCTTC. It encodes CASSYSGGSNYGYTF.

The CDR3 is CASSQDPVRGWGTDTQYF. DNA of the CDR3: TGTGCCAGCAGCCAAGACCCAGTGCGGGGTTGGGGCACAGATACGCAGTATTTT. The rearrangement joins TRBV14 to TRBJ2-3, with a possible D match to TRBD2 (6 bases). The germline V and J ends were trimmed by 0 bases and 1 base, with 17 bases remaining between them. CDR3 size: 18 residues. Looked up from germline, CDR1 is SGHDN and CDR2 is FVKESK.

CDR3 amino acids: CSARFHRGTGSNEQYF. DNA of the CDR3: TGCAGTGCTAGATTTCACCGGGGGACAGGGAGCAACGAGCAGTACTTC. V usage is TRBV20-1 and J usage is TRBJ2-7; 9 bases are shared with TRBD1. Germline CDR1 reads DFQATT; CDR2 reads SNEGSKA (reference sequence). The CDR3 is 16 amino acids. V dropped 2 bases and J dropped 5; count of bases not matched to a gene: 13.

This rearrangement joins TRBV28 to TRBJ1-2; D unresolved. Per the germline V gene, CDR1 is MDHEN and CDR2 is SYDVKM. This CDR3 is 11 amino acids long. V was pared by 8 bases and J by 0 bases, with 4 bases between. This CDR3 is CASAANYGYTF. In DNA form, the CDR3 reads TGTGCCAGCGCAGCTAACTATGGCTACACCTTC.

The V gene is TRBV7-9, the J gene TRBJ2-1; TRBD2 agrees at 9 bases. The CDR3 has 15 amino acids. V lost 2 bases, J lost 8 bases, and 7 bases stayed unmatched. Per the germline V gene, CDR1 is SEHNR and CDR2 is FQNEAQ (reference sequence). CDR3: CASSLWRGGRDEQFF. DNA of the CDR3: TGTGCCAGCAGCTTATGGCGGGGGGGCCGCGATGAGCAGTTCTTC.

The rearrangement uses TRBV27 and TRBJ1-1; D not resolved. V lost 8 bases and J lost 4, with 14 bases in between. The CDR3 runs to 13 residues. Germline loops: CDR1 MNHEY, CDR2 SMNVEV (reference sequence). In DNA, the CDR3 is TGTGCCAGCCAGTCCCCTACGTTCACTGAAGCTTTCTTT. Translated: CASQSPTFTEAFF.

The chain employs TRBV7-3 and TRBJ1-2; D is possibly TRBD1 (5 bases). The germline CDR1 and CDR2 sequences are SGHTA and FQGTGA. Trimming pared 1 base from V and 8 bases from J, leaving 11 bases between. This CDR3 contains 13 residues. CDR3 loop: CASSLMGQGGYTF. Written as DNA, the CDR3 is TGTGCCAGCAGCTTAATGGGGCAGGGCGGCTACACCTTC. Drawing the rest from reference TRBV7-3 and TRBJ1-2, the complete variable domain is GAGVSQTPSNKVTEKGKYVELRCDPISGHTALYWYRQSLGQGPEFLIYFQGTGAADDSGLPNDRFFAVRPEGSVSTLKIQRTERGDSAVYLCASSLMGQGGYTFGSGTRLTVV.

This chain uses TRBV5-1 with TRBJ2-1; possible D gene TRBD2, 6 bases. The CDR3 has 13 residues. V lost 1 base and J lost 8, with 10 bases in between. Germline V gene data show CDR1 as SGHRS and CDR2 as YFSETQ. DNA of the CDR3: TGCGCCAGCAGCTTGTTCGGGGACTATGAGCAGTTCTTC. Residues: CASSLFGDYEQFF.

The chain links TRBV15 to TRBJ1-1, with D maybe TRBD1 (6 bases). Trimming left V 0 bases short and J 4 bases short, with 12 bases between. The CDR3 contains 15 residues. The V gene's germline CDR1 is LNHNV and CDR2 YYDKDF (reference sequence). The CDR3 sequence: CATSRDWGAPTEAFF. The CDR3 DNA reads as TGTGCCACCAGCAGAGATTGGGGGGCGCCCACTGAAGCTTTCTTT.

This clonotype was counted a few times. The CDR3 DNA is TGTGCCATCAAAGGGACTAGCGGTCAGCCCCAGCATTTT. It is translated as CAIKGTSGQPQHF. The genes are TRBV10-3 and TRBJ1-5; D is perhaps TRBD1 (5 bases). The V gene's germline CDR1 is ENHRY and CDR2 SYGVKD. The V and J ends lost 7 bases and 6 bases respectively, with 13 bases between them. The CDR3 runs 13 residues.